This T cell receptor (beta chain) was identified during a study of blood T cell repertoires in COVID-19. Study summary: Sample material is recorded as cDNA or gDNA derived from T cells, B-cell-depleted T cells, or PBMCs.

CDR3 length: 14 amino acids. V lost 6 bases and J lost 4; bases outside the gene matches: 7. Germline values: CDR1 LNHDA, CDR2 SQIVND (reference sequence). In Cohort 3, a recovered donor had either two negative PCRs, clearance, or symptom resolution. Only in-frame clones appear in the TCRdb table, and some are missing; sequencing was by immunoSEQ multiplex PCR. The table shows approximately 300,000 clones, with under 90% occurring only once. The origin of this receptor is a man aged 25-40 years who had recovered from COVID-19. Sequencing input: PBMCs or T cells enriched from blood (not recorded which). V gene TRBV19 combines with J gene TRBJ1-1; 8 nucleotides line up with TRBD1. The CDR3 DNA is TGTGCCAGTAGAGTCAACAGGGGGGGCACTGAAGCTTTCTTT. This sequence encodes CASRVNRGGTEAFF.